The sequence of this T cell receptor beta chain was determined in a study of blood T cell repertoires in COVID-19. On the study more broadly: COVID-19 samples, acute and convalescent, were from the United States, Italy and Spain.

The CDR3 runs to 14 residues. Germline loops: CDR1 MNHEY, CDR2 SVGAGI. Trimming at V came to 6 bases and at J to 4 bases, leaving 8 bases not matched to a gene. Across 24 US areas, participants ranged in age from 18 to 89 years. Cohort 3 recovery required two negative PCRs, clearance, or symptom resolution. Profiled with immunoSEQ multiplex PCR; TCRdb holds only in-frame clones, not every one. The sample holds approximately 150,000 clones, around four fifths seen once. The rearrangement joins TRBV6-5 to TRBJ1-1, with 7 bases that match TRBD1. Sequencing used PBMCs or T cells enriched from blood (not recorded which). The sequence was collected from a woman aged 35 to 49 who had recovered from COVID-19. CDR3 protein: CASSQDREATEAFF. The DNA for the CDR3 is TGTGCCAGCAGCCAAGACAGGGAGGCCACTGAAGCTTTCTTT.